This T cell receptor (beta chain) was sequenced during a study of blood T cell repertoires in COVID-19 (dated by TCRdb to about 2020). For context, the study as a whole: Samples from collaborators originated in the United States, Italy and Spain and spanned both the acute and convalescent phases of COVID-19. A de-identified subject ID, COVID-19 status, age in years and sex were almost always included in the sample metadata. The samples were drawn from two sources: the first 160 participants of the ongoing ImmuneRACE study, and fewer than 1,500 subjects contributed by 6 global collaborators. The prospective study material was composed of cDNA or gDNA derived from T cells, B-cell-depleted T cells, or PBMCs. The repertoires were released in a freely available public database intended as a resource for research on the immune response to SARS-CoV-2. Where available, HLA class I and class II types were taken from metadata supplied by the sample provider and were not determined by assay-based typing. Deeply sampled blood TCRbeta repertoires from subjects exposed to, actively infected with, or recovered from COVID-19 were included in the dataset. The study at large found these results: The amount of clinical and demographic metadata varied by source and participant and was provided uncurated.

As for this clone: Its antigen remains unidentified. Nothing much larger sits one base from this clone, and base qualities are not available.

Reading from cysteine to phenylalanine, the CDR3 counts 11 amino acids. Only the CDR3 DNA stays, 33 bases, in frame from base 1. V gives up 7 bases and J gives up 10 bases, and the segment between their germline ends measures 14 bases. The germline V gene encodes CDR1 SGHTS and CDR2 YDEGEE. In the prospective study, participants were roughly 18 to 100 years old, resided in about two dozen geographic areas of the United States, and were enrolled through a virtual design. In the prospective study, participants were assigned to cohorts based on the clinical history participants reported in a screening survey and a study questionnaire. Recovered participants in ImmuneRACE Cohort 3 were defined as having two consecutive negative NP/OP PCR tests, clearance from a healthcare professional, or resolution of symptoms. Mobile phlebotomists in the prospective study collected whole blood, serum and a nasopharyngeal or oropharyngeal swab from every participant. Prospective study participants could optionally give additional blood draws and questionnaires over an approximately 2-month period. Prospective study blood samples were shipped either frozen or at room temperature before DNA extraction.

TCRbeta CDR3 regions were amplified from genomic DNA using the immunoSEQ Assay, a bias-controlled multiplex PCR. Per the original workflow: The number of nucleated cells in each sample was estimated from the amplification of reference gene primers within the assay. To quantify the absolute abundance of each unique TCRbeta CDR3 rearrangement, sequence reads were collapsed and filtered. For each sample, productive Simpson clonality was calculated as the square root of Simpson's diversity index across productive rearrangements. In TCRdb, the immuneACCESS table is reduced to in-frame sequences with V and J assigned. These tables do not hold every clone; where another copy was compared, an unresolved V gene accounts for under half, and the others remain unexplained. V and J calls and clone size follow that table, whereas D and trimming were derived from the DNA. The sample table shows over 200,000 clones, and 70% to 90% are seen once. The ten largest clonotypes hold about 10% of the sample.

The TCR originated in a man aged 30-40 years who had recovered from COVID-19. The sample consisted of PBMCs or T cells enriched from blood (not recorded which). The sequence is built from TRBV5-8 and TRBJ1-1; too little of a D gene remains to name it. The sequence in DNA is TGTGCCAGCTACCCCGTTTACGGAGCTTTCTTT. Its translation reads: CASYPVYGAFF. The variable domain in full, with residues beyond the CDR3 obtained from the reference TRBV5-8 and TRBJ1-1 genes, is EAGVTQSPTHLIKTRGQQATLRCSPISGHTSVYWYQQALGLGLQFLLWYDEGEERNRGNFPPRFSGRQFPNYSSELNVNALELEDSALYLCASYPVYGAFFGQGTRLTVV.